These 2 T cell receptor beta chains originate from one sample sequenced in a study of shared clonotypes between healthy human individuals. Libraries were prepared by immunoSEQ multiplex PCR; TCRdb keeps only in-frame clonotypes and omits some of them. The table has about 600,000 clones, less than 98% seen once. The sequenced sample was naive CD4+ T cells sorted from blood. Subset of the sample: CD45RA+ positively selected. The receptors originated from a woman aged 25 to 39 in good health.

The J gene is TRBJ1-4, the V gene TRBV7-9, with D maybe TRBD1 (5 bases). Germline lookup yields CDR1 SEHNR and CDR2 FQNEAQ (reference sequence). The CDR3 runs 14 residues. Trimming cost V 5 bases and J 8 bases, with 15 bases left between them. The CDR3 region is CASSPRVFGEKLFF. CDR3 coding DNA: TGTGCCAGCAGCCCCAGGGTGTTTGGAGAAAAACTGTTTTTT.

The chain carries TRBV6-6 and TRBJ2-1; D is uncertain. Trimming cost V 2 bases and J 9 bases, with 14 bases left between them. This CDR3 contains 14 residues. Germline CDR1 is MNHNY and CDR2 is SVGAGI (reference sequence). The CDR3 sequence is CASSYPSRSAEQFF. CDR3 DNA sequence: TGTGCCAGCAGTTACCCCTCTAGGTCGGCTGAGCAGTTCTTC.